This T cell receptor beta chain was observed in a study of blood T cells in healthy people across ages. The CDR3 runs to 13 residues. Germline V gene lookup returns CDR1 SGDLS and CDR2 YYNGEE. The V and J ends lost 3 bases and 4 bases respectively, with 11 bases between them. A second PCR of about 6 to 11 cycles used a sample-barcoded 5' primer and a J-beta primer mix. TCRdb fed the 5' RACE reads into MiXCR, producing one record per CDR3 protein. The sample yields about 1,800,000 distinct CDR3 sequences, roughly 27% seen once. This clonotype has a handful of counts. V is TRBV9 and J is TRBJ2-7; D gene unclear. What was sequenced was blood. This receptor was identified in a woman aged 30 to 39 in good health. The CDR3 loop reads CASSAGAGYEQYF. The CDR3 DNA reads TGTGCCAGCAGCGCTGGAGCTGGGTACGAGCAGTACTTC.